This TCR beta chain was recovered during a study of T cell responses to AZD1222 COVID-19 vaccine. Study-wide results and caveats: Clonal diversity may have been underestimated, and the donors were mostly white British, with more females than males. Nearly half of the spike-specific TCRs reportedly recognize variant regions that carry no mutations.

The CDR3 spans 14 residues. Trimming pared 3 bases from V and 1 base from J, leaving 9 bases between. Germline V gives CDR1 SEHNR, CDR2 FQNEAQ (reference sequence). Method: immunoSEQ multiplex PCR; TCRdb's copy keeps in-frame clones and lacks some. The sample includes about 140,000 clones, about nine tenths of them seen just once. As to this clone: Its cognate antigen is unknown.

Investigators merged groups given second doses at roughly 4 or roughly 12 weeks. The chain has TRBV7-9 and TRBJ2-5; the D gene is possibly TRBD2 (5 bases). This clonotype was obtained from an adult who received the AZD1222 COVID-19 vaccine. The sample here was peripheral blood, taken 28 days after the second AZD1222 dose. This CDR3 is CASSFGEIQETQYF. The CDR3, as DNA: TGTGCCAGCAGCTTTGGGGAGATCCAAGAGACCCAGTACTTC.